This T cell receptor (beta chain) was documented in a study of CD8 T cells in Susac syndrome. The multiple sclerosis controls were treatment-naive patients with relapsing-remitting disease that was stable or active. Random-hexamer reverse transcription was applied to roughly 0.5 to 1 ug RNA. An immunoSEQ multiplex PCR generated amplified TCR beta CDR3 products spanning 54 Vbeta and 13 Jbeta. A single record per CDR3 protein comes from TCRdb applying MiXCR to the immunoSEQ multiplex PCR reads. The sample lists around 190,000 distinct CDR3 sequences; 95% were seen once. Germline CDR1 reads DFQATT; CDR2 reads SNEGSKA (reference sequence). The CDR3 extends over 16 amino acids. With V trimmed by 2 bases and J by 0 bases, 8 bases remained unmatched.

The clonotype originates from a human donor with multiple sclerosis. The rearrangement links TRBV20-1 to TRBJ2-3; 7 bases are a match to TRBD2. Sequenced: CD8+ T cells from PBMCs. The CDR3 sequence is CSARPLQAGSTDTQYF. The CDR3 coding sequence is TGCAGTGCTAGACCGCTTCAAGCGGGAAGCACAGATACGCAGTATTTT.